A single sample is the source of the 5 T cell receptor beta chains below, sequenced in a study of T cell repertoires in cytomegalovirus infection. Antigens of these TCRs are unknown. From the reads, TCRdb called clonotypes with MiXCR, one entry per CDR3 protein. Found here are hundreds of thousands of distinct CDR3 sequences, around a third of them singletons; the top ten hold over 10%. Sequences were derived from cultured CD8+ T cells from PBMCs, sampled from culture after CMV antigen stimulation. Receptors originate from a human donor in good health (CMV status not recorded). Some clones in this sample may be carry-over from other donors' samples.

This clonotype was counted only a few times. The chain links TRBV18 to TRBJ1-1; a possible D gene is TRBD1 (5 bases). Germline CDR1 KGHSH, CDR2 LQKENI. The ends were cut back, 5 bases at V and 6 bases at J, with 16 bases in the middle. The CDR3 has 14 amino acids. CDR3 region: CASSSTEGFPEAFF. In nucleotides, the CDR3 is TGTGCCAGCTCATCGACGGAGGGGTTCCCTGAAGCTTTCTTT. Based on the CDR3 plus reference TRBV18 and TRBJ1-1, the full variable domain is NAGVMQNPRHLVRRRGQEARLRCSPMKGHSHVYWYRQLPEEGLKFMVYLQKENIIDESGMPKERFSAEFPKEGPSILRIQQVVRGDSAAYFCASSSTEGFPEAFFGQGTRLTVV.

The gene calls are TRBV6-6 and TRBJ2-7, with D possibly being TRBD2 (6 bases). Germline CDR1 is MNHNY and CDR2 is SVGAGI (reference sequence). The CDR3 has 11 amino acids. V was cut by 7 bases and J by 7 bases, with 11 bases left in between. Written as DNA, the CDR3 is TGTGCCAGCAATACTGGGGGGGAGCAGTACTTC. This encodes CASNTGGEQYF.

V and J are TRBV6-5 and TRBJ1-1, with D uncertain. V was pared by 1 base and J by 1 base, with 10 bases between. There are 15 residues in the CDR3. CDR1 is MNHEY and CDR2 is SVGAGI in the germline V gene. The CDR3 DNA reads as TGTGCCAGCAGTTACTTTTTTGGCCAGAACACTGAAGCTTTCTTT. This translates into CASSYFFGQNTEAFF.

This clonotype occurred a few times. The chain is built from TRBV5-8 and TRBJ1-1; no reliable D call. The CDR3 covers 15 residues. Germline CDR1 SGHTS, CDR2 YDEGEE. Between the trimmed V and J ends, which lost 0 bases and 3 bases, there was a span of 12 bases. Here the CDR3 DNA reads TGTGCCAGCAGCTTGGCCCCAAGCGGTTACACTGAAGCTTTCTTT. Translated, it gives CASSLAPSGYTEAFF.

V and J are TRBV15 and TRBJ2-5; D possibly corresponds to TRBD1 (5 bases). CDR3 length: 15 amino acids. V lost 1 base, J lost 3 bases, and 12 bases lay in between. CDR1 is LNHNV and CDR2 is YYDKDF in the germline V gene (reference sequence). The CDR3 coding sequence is TGTGCCACCAGCAGAGGTATCGGCAGGGAAGAGACCCAGTACTTC. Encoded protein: CATSRGIGREETQYF.